This is a list of T cell receptor beta chains from one sample in a study of T cells in narcolepsy. Clones were read by immunoSEQ multiplex PCR, and TCRdb kept only the in-frame ones, dropping some. The sample holds roughly 3,100 clones, under 80% seen once. The sequenced sample consisted of CD45RA- memory CD8+ T cells from PBMCs. The receptors originated from a human donor with narcolepsy. Both conserved end residues are trimmed from each CDR3. The order of the fields is V gene, J gene, CDR3 protein.

V gene: TRBV4-1
J gene: TRBJ2-1
CDR3 protein: ASSQEGGPTNEQF

V gene: TRBV10-1
J gene: TRBJ1-1
CDR3 protein: ASSPGLGTEAF

V gene: TRBV5-1
J gene: .
CDR3 protein: ASKAGFEQY

V gene: TRBV7-8
J gene: TRBJ2-7
CDR3 protein: ASSLYGTAYEQY

V gene: TRBV5-1
J gene: TRBJ1-6
CDR3 protein: ASSLGYNSPLH

V gene: TRBV11-2
J gene: TRBJ1-1
CDR3 protein: ASSLEGPNTEAF

V gene: TRBV4-2
J gene: TRBJ2-5
CDR3 protein: ASSQDLEKETQY

V gene: TRBV19
J gene: TRBJ1-1
CDR3 protein: ASSLSRNTEAF

V gene: TRBV4-2
J gene: TRBJ1-6
CDR3 protein: ASSQDRGTGSSPLH

V gene: TRBV29-1
J gene: TRBJ2-7
CDR3 protein: SVDGGSSYEQY

V gene: TRBV30
J gene: TRBJ2-7
CDR3 protein: AWSGRGFSYEQY

V gene: TRBV7-3
J gene: TRBJ1-3
CDR3 protein: ASSLGPYSGNTIY

V gene: TRBV9
J gene: TRBJ1-1
CDR3 protein: ASSGGGTEAF

V gene: TRBV7-9
J gene: TRBJ1-2
CDR3 protein: ASSTFREIHYGYT

V gene: TRBV6-5
J gene: TRBJ1-5
CDR3 protein: ASSYPKSPSVVPQH

V gene: TRBV27
J gene: TRBJ2-1
CDR3 protein: ASSPYYNEQF

V gene: TRBV9
J gene: TRBJ1-4
CDR3 protein: ASSAQGKTNEKLF

V gene: TRBV4-1
J gene: TRBJ1-6
CDR3 protein: ASSPDREHDNSPLH

V gene: TRBV7-6
J gene: TRBJ2-1
CDR3 protein: ASSPAGKGEQF

V gene: TRBV4-1
J gene: TRBJ2-7
CDR3 protein: ASSQETGARTYEQY

V gene: TRBV4-3
J gene: TRBJ2-7
CDR3 protein: ASSQDLGASGSYEQY

V gene: TRBV19
J gene: TRBJ2-7
CDR3 protein: ASSFGQAHYEQY

V gene: TRBV7-9
J gene: TRBJ1-4
CDR3 protein: ASSIVATNEKLF

V gene: TRBV4-3
J gene: TRBJ1-2
CDR3 protein: ASSPLRGNYGYT

V gene: TRBV9
J gene: TRBJ1-2
CDR3 protein: ASSAYSTYGYT

V gene: TRBV9
J gene: TRBJ2-2
CDR3 protein: ASSPHYLTGELF

V gene: TRBV7-2
J gene: TRBJ1-1
CDR3 protein: ASSLAGANTEAF

V gene: TRBV7-9
J gene: TRBJ2-7
CDR3 protein: ANRMPGALYEQY

V gene: TRBV27
J gene: TRBJ1-2
CDR3 protein: ASSPTRGVSGYT

V gene: TRBV5-5
J gene: TRBJ1-1
CDR3 protein: ASSHSKGWVDTEAF

V gene: TRBV4-3
J gene: TRBJ1-6
CDR3 protein: ASSQEPGSLH

V gene: TRBV9
J gene: TRBJ2-2
CDR3 protein: ASSIKGQGATGELF

V gene: TRBV4-3
J gene: TRBJ1-1
CDR3 protein: ASSQDEGIGTEAF

V gene: TRBV19
J gene: TRBJ1-1
CDR3 protein: ASSIARQGDGPAF

V gene: TRBV27
J gene: TRBJ1-5
CDR3 protein: ASSLSTGEDQPQH

V gene: TRBV2
J gene: TRBJ2-7
CDR3 protein: ASRDGSFTYEQY

V gene: TRBV4-3
J gene: TRBJ2-5
CDR3 protein: AGSQVAAGGGETQY

V gene: TRBV9
J gene: TRBJ1-2
CDR3 protein: ASSVAGINYGYT

V gene: TRBV6-8
J gene: TRBJ2-7
CDR3 protein: ASSYPRLAGGEQY

V gene: TRBV12-5
J gene: TRBJ1-1
CDR3 protein: ASGLGGGTEAF

V gene: TRBV4-1
J gene: TRBJ1-3
CDR3 protein: ASSQDDRTARNTIY

V gene: TRBV7-9
J gene: TRBJ2-1
CDR3 protein: ASRQTSGGWDEQF

V gene: TRBV27
J gene: TRBJ1-2
CDR3 protein: ASSLSRNYGYT

V gene: TRBV5-1
J gene: TRBJ2-4
CDR3 protein: ASSLTGGNIQY

V gene: TRBV5-5
J gene: TRBJ1-1
CDR3 protein: ASSSQGPSDTEAF

V gene: TRBV5-6
J gene: TRBJ1-2
CDR3 protein: ASSLGSQVANYGYT

V gene: TRBV5-1
J gene: TRBJ2-7
CDR3 protein: ASKVGASQVYEQY

V gene: TRBV29-1
J gene: TRBJ2-1
CDR3 protein: SVEGSGTSGVYNEQF

V gene: TRBV5-4
J gene: TRBJ2-7
CDR3 protein: ASSLAGRHEQY

V gene: TRBV2
J gene: TRBJ2-5
CDR3 protein: ASSYPGVQETQY

V gene: TRBV4-1
J gene: TRBJ2-7
CDR3 protein: ASSHSPGQGYEQY

V gene: TRBV7-9
J gene: TRBJ2-1
CDR3 protein: ASSLSLGLNEQF

V gene: TRBV2
J gene: TRBJ2-1
CDR3 protein: ASSEPRGNLGYNEQF

V gene: TRBV14
J gene: TRBJ2-3
CDR3 protein: ASSLSTDTQY

V gene: TRBV7-9
J gene: TRBJ2-5
CDR3 protein: ASSLLPSLSGGQETQY

V gene: TRBV7-8
J gene: TRBJ2-4
CDR3 protein: ASSDAGLDIQY

V gene: TRBV6-8
J gene: TRBJ1-4
CDR3 protein: ASSTGQINEKLF